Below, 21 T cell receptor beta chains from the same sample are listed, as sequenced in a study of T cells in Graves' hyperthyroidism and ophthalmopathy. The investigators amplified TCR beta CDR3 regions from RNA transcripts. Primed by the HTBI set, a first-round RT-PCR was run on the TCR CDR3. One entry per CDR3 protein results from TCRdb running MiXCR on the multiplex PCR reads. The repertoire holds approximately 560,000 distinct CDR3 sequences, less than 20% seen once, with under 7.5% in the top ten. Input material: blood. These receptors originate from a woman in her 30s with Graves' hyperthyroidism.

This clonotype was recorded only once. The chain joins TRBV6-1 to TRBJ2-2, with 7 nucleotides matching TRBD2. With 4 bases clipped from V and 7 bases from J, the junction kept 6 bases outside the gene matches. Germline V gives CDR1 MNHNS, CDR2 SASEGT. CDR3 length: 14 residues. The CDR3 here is CASSGGTNGGELFF. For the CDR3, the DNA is TGTGCCAGCAGTGGTGGGACTAACGGCGGGGAGCTGTTTTTT.

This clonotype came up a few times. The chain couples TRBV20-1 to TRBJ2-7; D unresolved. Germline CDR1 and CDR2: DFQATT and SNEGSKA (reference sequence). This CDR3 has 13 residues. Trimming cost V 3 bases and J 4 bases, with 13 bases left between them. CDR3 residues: CSASMEGMYEQYF. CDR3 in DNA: TGCAGTGCTAGTATGGAAGGAATGTACGAGCAGTACTTC.

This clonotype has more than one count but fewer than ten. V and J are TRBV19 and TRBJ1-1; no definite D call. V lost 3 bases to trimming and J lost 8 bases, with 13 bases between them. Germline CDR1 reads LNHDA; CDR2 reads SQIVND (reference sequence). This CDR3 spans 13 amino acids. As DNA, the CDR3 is TGTGCCAGTAGTATGCGGGCGCCAGGAGAAGCTTTCTTT. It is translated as CASSMRAPGEAFF. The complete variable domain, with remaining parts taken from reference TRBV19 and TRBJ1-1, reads DGGITQSPKYLFRKEGQNVTLSCEQNLNHDAMYWYRQDPGQGLRLIYYSQIVNDFQKGDIAEGYSVSREKKESFPLTVTSAQKNPTAFYLCASSMRAPGEAFFGQGTRLTVV.

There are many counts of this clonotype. The CDR3 DNA reads as TGTGCCACCAGTGCCCGGGGTCCGGGGAAGGAGACCCAGTACTTC. This translates into CATSARGPGKETQYF. The gene calls are TRBV24-1 and TRBJ2-5; tentative D call: TRBD2 (5 bases). The CDR3 loop spans 15 amino acids. CDR1 is KGHDR and CDR2 is SFDVKD in the germline V gene. Trimming left V 5 bases short and J 5 bases short, with 17 bases between.

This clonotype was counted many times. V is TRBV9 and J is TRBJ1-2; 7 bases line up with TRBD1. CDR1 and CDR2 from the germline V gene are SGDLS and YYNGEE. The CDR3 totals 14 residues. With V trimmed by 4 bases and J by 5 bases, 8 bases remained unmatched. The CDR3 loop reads CASSTGVGEYGYTF. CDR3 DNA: TGTGCCAGCAGCACAGGGGTGGGGGAATATGGCTACACCTTC. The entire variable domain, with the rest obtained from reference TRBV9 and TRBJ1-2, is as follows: DSGVTQTPKHLITATGQRVTLRCSPRSGDLSVYWYQQSLDQGLQFLIQYYNGEERAKGNILERFSAQQFPDLHSELNLSSLELGDSALYFCASSTGVGEYGYTFGSGTRLTVV.

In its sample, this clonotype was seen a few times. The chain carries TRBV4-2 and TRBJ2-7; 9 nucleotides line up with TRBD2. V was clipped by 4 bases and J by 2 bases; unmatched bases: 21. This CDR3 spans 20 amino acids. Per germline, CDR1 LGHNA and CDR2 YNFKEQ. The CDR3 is CASSPINGLSGSILTYEQYF. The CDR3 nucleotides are TGTGCCAGCAGCCCCATAAACGGACTTAGCGGGAGTATTTTAACCTACGAGCAGTACTTC.

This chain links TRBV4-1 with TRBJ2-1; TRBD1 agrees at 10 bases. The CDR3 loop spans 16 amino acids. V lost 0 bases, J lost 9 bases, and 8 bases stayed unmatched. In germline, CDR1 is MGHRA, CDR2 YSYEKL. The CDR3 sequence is CASSQDRQGAPREQFF. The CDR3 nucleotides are TGCGCCAGCAGCCAAGACAGACAGGGGGCCCCCCGTGAGCAGTTCTTC.

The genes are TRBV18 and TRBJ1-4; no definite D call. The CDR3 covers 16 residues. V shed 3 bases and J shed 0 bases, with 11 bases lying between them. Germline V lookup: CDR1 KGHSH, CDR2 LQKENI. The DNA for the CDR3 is TGTGCCAGCTCACCCGTCCTTTCTGCAACTAATGAAAAACTGTTTTTT. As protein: CASSPVLSATNEKLFF.

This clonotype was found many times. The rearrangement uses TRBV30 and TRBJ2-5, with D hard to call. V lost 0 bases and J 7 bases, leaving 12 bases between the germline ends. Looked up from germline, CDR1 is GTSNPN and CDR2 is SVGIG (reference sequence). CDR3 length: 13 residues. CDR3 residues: CAWSVGPIGTQYF. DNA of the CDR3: TGTGCCTGGAGTGTTGGTCCGATTGGGACCCAGTACTTC.

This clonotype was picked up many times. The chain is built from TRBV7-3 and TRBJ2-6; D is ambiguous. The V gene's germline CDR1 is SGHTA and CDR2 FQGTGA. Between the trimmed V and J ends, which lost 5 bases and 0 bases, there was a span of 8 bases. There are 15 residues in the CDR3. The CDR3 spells CASSQATSGANVLTF. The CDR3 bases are TGTGCCAGCAGCCAGGCCACCTCTGGGGCCAACGTCCTGACTTTC. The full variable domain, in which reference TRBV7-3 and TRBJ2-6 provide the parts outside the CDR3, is GAGVSQTPSNKVTEKGKYVELRCDPISGHTALYWYRQSLGQGPEFLIYFQGTGAADDSGLPNDRFFAVRPEGSVSTLKIQRTERGDSAVYLCASSQATSGANVLTFGAGSRLTVL.

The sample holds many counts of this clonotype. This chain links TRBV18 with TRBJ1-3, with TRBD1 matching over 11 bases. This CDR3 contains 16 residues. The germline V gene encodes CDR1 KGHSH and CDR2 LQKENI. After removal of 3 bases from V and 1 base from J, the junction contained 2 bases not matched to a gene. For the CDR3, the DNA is TGTGCCAGCTCACCCGGACAGGGGGCTTCTGGAAACACCATATATTTT. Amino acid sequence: CASSPGQGASGNTIYF.

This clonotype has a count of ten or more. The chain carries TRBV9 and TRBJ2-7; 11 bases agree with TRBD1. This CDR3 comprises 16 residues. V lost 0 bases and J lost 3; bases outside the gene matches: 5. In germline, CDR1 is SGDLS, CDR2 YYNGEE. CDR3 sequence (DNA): TGTGCCAGCAGCGTAGCTAGGGACAGGGGGTTCTACGAGCAGTACTTC. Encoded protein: CASSVARDRGFYEQYF.

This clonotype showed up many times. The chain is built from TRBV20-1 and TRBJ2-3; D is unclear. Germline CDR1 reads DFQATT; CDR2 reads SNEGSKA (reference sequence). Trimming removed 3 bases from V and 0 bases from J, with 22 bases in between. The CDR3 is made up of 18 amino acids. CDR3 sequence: CSASLPSMIAPSTDTQYF. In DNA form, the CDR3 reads TGCAGTGCTAGCTTACCTAGTATGATAGCCCCAAGCACAGATACGCAGTATTTT.

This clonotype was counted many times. This CDR3 is CASSDMQAGTEAFF. CDR3 nucleotide sequence: TGTGCCAGCAGTGATATGCAGGCAGGCACTGAAGCTTTCTTT. This sequence joins TRBV6-1 and TRBJ1-1; no firm D call. The germline V gene has CDR1 MNHNS and CDR2 SASEGT. The CDR3 sequence is 14 residues long. Trimming took 3 bases from V and 4 from J, leaving 12 bases between them.

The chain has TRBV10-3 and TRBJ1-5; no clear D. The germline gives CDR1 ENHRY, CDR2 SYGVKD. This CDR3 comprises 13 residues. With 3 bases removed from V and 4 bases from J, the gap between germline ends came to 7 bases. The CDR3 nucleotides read TGTGCCATCAGTGATCATCGTAATCAGCCCCAGCATTTT. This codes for CAISDHRNQPQHF.

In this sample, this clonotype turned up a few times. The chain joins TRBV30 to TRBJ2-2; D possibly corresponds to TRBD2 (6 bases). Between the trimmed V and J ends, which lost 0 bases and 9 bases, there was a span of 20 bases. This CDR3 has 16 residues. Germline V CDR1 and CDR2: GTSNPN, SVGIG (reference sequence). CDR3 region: CAWSVEVAVPSRELFF. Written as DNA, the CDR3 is TGTGCCTGGAGTGTAGAAGTAGCGGTCCCTTCCAGGGAGCTGTTTTTT. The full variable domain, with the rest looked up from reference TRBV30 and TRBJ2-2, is SQTIHQWPATLVQPVGSPLSLECTVEGTSNPNLYWYRQAAGRGLQLLFYSVGIGQISSEVPQNLSASRPQDRQFILSSKKLLLSDSGFYLCAWSVEVAVPSRELFFGEGSRLTVL.

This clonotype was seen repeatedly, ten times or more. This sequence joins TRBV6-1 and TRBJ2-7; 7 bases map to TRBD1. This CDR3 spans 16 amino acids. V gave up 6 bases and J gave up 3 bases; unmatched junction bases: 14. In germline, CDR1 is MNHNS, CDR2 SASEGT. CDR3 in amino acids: CASSRERDSPIYEQYF. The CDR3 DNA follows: TGTGCCAGCAGCAGAGAAAGGGACAGTCCAATCTACGAGCAGTACTTC.

The CDR3 is CSASLRDRVYNEQFF. CDR3 DNA sequence: TGCAGTGCTAGCCTCCGGGACAGGGTTTACAATGAGCAGTTCTTC. The V call is TRBV20-1, the J call TRBJ2-1; 9 bases agree with TRBD1. The trim removed 3 bases at V and 4 bases at J, leaving 7 bases unmatched. This CDR3 contains 15 residues. CDR1 DFQATT and CDR2 SNEGSKA come from the germline V gene (reference sequence).

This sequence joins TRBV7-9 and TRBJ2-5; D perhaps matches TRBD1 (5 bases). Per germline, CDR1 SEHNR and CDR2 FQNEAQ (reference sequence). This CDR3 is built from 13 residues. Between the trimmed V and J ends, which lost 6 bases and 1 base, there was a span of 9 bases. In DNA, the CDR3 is TGTGCCAGCAGTGACAGCATCCAAGAGACCCAGTACTTC. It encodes CASSDSIQETQYF.

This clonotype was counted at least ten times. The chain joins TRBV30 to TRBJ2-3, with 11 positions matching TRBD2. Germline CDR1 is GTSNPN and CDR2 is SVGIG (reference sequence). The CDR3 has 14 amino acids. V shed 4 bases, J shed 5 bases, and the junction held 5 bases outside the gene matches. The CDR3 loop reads CAWKTSGSGDTQYF. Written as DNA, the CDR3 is TGTGCCTGGAAAACTAGCGGGAGTGGAGATACGCAGTATTTT.

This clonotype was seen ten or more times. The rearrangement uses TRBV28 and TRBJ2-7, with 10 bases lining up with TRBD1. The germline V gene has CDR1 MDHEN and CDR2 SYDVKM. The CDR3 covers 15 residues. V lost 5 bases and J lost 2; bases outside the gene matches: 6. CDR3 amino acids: CASSAGTGVAYEQYF. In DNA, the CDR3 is TGTGCCAGCAGTGCCGGGACAGGGGTGGCCTACGAGCAGTACTTC.